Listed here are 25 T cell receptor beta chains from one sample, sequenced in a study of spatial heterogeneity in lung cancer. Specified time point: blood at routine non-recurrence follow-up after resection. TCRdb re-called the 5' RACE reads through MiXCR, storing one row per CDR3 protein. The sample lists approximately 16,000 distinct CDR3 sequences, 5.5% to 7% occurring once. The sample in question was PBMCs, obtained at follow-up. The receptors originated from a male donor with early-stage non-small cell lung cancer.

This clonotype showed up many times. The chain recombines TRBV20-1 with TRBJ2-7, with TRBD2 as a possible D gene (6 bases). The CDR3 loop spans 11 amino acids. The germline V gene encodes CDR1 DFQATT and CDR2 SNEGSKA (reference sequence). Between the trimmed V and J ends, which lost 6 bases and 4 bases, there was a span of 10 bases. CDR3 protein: CSAGDWYEQYF. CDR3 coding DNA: TGCAGTGCCGGGGACTGGTACGAGCAGTACTTC.

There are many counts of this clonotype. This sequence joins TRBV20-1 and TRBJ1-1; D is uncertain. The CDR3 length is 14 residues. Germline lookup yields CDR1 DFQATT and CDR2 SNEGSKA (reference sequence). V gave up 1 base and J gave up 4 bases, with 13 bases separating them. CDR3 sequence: CSARGRFHGTEAFF. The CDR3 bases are TGCAGTGCTAGAGGCCGATTCCATGGCACTGAAGCTTTCTTT.

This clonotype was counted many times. The CDR3 reads CSVARSNEQFF. In DNA form, the CDR3 reads TGCAGCGTTGCCAGGAGCAATGAGCAGTTCTTC. The V call is TRBV29-1, the J call TRBJ2-1; no clear D. Germline V gene lookup returns CDR1 SQVTM and CDR2 ANQGSEA. The CDR3 spans 11 residues. V was cut by 4 bases and J by 6 bases, with 7 bases left in between.

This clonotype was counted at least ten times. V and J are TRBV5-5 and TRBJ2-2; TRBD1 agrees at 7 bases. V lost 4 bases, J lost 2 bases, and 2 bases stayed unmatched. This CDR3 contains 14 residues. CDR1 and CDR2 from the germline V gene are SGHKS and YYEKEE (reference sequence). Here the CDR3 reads CASSGTANTGELFF. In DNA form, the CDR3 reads TGTGCCAGCAGCGGGACAGCCAACACCGGGGAGCTGTTTTTT.

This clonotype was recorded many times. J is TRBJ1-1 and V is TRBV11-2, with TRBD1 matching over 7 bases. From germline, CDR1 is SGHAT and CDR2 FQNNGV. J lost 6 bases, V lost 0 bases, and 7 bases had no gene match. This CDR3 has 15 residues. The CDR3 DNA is TGTGCCAGCAGCTTAGATCCAGGGGGAATCGCTGAAGCTTTCTTT. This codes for CASSLDPGGIAEAFF.

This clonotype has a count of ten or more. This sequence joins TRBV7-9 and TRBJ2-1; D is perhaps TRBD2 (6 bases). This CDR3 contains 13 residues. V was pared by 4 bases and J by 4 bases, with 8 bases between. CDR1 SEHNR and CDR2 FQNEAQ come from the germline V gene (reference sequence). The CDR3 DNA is TGTGCCAGCAGCTCGGGACTTTACAATGAGCAGTTCTTC. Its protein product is CASSSGLYNEQFF.

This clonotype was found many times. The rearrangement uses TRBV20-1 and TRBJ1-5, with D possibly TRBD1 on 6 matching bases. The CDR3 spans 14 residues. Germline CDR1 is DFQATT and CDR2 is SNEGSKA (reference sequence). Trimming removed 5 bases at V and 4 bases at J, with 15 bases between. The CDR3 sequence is CSAHGNTGNQPQHF. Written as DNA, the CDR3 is TGCAGTGCTCATGGGAATACAGGGAATCAGCCCCAGCATTTT.

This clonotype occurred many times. The CDR3 DNA reads TGTGCCAGCAGTAGGGGGCTCCAAGAGACCCAGTACTTC. Protein product: CASSRGLQETQYF. The chain recombines TRBV2 with TRBJ2-5; TRBD1 aligns across 7 bases. The CDR3 sequence is 13 residues long. Looked up from germline, CDR1 is SNHLY and CDR2 is FYNNEI. The junction had 1 base not matched to a gene; V was cut back by 5 bases and J by 1 base.

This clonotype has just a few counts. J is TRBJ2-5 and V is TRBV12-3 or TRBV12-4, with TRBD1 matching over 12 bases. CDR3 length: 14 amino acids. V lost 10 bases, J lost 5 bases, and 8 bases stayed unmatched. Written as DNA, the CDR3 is TGTGCCACGGGACAGGGGGCAACAATGGAGACCCAGTACTTC. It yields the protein CATGQGATMETQYF.

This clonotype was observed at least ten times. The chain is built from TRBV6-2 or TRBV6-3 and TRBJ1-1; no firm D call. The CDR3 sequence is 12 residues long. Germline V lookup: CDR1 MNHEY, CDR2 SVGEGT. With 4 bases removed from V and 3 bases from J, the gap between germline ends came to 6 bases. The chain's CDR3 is CASSSPYTEAFF. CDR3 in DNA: TGTGCCAGCAGTTCACCATACACTGAAGCTTTCTTT.

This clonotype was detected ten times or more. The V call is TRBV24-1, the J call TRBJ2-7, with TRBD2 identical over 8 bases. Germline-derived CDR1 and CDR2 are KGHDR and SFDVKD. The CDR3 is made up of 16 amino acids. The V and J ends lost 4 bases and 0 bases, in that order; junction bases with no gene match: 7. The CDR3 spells CATSDRSGGSSYEQYF. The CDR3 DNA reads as TGTGCCACCAGTGACCGAAGCGGGGGCAGCTCCTACGAGCAGTACTTC.

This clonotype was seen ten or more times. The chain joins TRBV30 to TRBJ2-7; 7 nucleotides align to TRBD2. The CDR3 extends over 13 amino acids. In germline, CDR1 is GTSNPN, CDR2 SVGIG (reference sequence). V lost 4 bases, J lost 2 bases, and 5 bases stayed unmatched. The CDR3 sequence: CAWTLRETYEQYF. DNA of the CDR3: TGTGCCTGGACCCTGCGGGAGACCTACGAGCAGTACTTC. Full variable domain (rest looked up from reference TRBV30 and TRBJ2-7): SQTIHQWPATLVQPVGSPLSLECTVEGTSNPNLYWYRQAAGRGLQLLFYSVGIGQISSEVPQNLSASRPQDRQFILSSKKLLLSDSGFYLCAWTLRETYEQYFGPGTRLTVT.

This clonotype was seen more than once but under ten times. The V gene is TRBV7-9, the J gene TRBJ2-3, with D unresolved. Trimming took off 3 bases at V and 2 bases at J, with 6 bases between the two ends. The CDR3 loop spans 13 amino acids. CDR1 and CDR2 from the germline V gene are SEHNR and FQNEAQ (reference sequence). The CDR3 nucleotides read TGTGCCAGCAGCTTTGGGTCCACAGATACGCAGTATTTT. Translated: CASSFGSTDTQYF.

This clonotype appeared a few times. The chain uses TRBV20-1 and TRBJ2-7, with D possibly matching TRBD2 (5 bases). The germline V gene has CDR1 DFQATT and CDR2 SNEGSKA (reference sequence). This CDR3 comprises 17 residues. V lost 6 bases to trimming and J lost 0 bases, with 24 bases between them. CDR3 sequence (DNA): TGCAGTGCGGGCACCTGGGATGGACTGGGAGACTCCTACGAGCAGTACTTC. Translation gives CSAGTWDGLGDSYEQYF.

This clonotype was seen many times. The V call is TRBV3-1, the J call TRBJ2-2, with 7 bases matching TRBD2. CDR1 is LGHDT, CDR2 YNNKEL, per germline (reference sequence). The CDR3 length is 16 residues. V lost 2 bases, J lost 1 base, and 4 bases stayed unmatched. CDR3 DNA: TGTGCCAGCAGCCAACGCCTAGCGGTGAACACCGGGGAGCTGTTTTTT. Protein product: CASSQRLAVNTGELFF. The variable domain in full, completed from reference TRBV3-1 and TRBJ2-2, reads DTAVSQTPKYLVTQMGNDKSIKCEQNLGHDTMYWYKQDSKKFLKIMFSYNNKELIINETVPNRFSPKSPDKAHLNLHINSLELGDSAVYFCASSQRLAVNTGELFFGEGSRLTVL.

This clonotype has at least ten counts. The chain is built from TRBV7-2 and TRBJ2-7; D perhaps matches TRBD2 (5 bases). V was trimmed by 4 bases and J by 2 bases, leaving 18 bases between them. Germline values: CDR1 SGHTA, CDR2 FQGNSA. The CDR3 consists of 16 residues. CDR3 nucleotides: TGTGCCAGCAGCTCCTCCCGGACTCTAGTGCCCTACGAGCAGTACTTC. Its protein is CASSSSRTLVPYEQYF. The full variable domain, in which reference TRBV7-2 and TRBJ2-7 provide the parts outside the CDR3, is GAGVSQSPSNKVTEKGKDVELRCDPISGHTALYWYRQSLGQGLEFLIYFQGNSAPDKSGLPSDRFSAERTGGSVSTLTIQRTQQEDSAVYLCASSSSRTLVPYEQYFGPGTRLTVT.

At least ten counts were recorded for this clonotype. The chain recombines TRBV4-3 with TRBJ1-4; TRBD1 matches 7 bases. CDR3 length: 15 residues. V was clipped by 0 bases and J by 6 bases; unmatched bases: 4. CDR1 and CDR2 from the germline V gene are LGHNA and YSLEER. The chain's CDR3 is CASSQEGGGDEKLFF. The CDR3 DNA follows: TGCGCCAGCAGCCAAGAAGGAGGGGGCGATGAAAAACTGTTTTTT.

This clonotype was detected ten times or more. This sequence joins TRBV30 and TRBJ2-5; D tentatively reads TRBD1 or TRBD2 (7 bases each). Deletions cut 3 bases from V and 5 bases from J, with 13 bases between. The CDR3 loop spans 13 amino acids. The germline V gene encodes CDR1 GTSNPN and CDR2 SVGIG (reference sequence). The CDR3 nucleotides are TGTGCCTGGAGGGGGAGGGGGCTTGAGACCCAGTACTTC. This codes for CAWRGRGLETQYF.

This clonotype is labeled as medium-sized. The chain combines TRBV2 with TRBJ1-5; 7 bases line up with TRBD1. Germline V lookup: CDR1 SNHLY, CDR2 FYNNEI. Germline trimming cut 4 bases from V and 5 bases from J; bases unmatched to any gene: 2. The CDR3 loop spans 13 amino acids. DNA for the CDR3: TGTGCCAGCAGTGGGGACAGCTATCAGCCCCAGCATTTT. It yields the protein CASSGDSYQPQHF. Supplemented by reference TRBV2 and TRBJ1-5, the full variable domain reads EPEVTQTPSHQVTQMGQEVILRCVPISNHLYFYWYRQILGQKVEFLVSFYNNEISEKSEIFDDQFSVERPDGSNFTLKIRSTKLEDSAMYFCASSGDSYQPQHFGDGTRLSIL.

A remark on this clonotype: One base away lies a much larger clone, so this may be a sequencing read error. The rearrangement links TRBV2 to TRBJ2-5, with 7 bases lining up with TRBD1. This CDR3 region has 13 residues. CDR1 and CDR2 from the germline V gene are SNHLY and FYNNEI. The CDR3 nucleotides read TGTGCCAGCAGTAGGGGGCTCCAAGAGACCCGGTACTTC. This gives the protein CASSRGLQETRYF.

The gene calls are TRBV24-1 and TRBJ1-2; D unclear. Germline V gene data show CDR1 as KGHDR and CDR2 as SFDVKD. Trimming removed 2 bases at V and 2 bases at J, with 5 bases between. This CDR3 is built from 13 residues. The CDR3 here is CATSDYKNYGYTF. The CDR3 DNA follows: TGTGCCACCAGTGATTACAAGAACTATGGCTACACCTTC.

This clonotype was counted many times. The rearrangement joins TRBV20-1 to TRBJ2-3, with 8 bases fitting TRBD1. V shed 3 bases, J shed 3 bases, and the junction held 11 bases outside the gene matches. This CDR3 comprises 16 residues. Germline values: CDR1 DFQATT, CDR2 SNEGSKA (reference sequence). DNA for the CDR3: TGCAGTGCTAGGGTGTTGACAGGGGCCGCGACAGATACGCAGTATTTT. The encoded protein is CSARVLTGAATDTQYF.

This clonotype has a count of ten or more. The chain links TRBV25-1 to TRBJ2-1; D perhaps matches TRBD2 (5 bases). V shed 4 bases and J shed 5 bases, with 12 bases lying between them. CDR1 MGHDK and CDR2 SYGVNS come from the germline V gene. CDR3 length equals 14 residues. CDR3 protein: CASSVPGIDNEQFF. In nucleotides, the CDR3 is TGTGCCAGCAGTGTCCCCGGGATCGACAATGAGCAGTTCTTC.

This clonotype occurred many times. The CDR3 DNA is TGTGCCAGCAGTCCCCTAGCCAAAAACATTCAGTACTTC. Its translation is CASSPLAKNIQYF. The chain uses TRBV27 and TRBJ2-4; D is uncertain. Germline CDR1 is MNHEY and CDR2 is SMNVEV (reference sequence). This CDR3 region has 13 residues. Trimming left V 5 bases short and J 0 bases short, with 5 bases between.

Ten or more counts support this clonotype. The CDR3 sequence: CSARDPGGEQYF. As DNA, the CDR3 is TGCAGTGCTAGAGATCCGGGTGGCGAGCAGTACTTC. This rearrangement joins TRBV20-1 to TRBJ2-7; D is unresolved. Germline CDR1 reads DFQATT; CDR2 reads SNEGSKA (reference sequence). V was clipped by 0 bases and J by 6 bases, with 9 bases between them. This CDR3 has 12 amino acids.